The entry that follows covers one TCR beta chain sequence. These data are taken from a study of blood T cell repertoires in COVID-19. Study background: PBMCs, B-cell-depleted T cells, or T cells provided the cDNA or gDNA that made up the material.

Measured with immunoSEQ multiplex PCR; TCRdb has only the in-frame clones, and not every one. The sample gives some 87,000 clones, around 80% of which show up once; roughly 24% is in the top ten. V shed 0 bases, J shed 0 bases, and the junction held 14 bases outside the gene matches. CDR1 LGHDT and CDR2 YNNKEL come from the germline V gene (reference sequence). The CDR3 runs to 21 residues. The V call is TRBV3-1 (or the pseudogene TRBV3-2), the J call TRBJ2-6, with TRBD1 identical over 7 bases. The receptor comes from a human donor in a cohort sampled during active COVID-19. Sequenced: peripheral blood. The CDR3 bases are TGTGCCAGCAGCCAAGATTCCCCGGGACAGTGGAGTTTCTCTGGGGCCAACGTCCTGACTTTC. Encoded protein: CASSQDSPGQWSFSGANVLTF.